This T cell receptor (beta chain) was sequenced during a study of blood T cell repertoires in COVID-19. Germline V CDR1 and CDR2: SGHNT, YYREEE (reference sequence). CDR3 length equals 13 residues. The germline V and J ends were trimmed by 4 bases and 0 bases, with 7 bases remaining between them. TCRdb's copy holds only in-frame clones and misses some; the assay was immunoSEQ multiplex PCR. This repertoire shows some 100,000 clones, approximately 87% found once; its top ten account for approximately 18%. The chain joins TRBV5-4 to TRBJ1-2, with D unresolved. The sample comprised peripheral blood. This clonotype originated in a woman aged 55-75 years with acute or convalescent COVID-19. The CDR3 protein is CASSRSTNYGYTF. CDR3 sequence (DNA): TGTGCCAGCAGCCGGAGTACTAACTATGGCTACACCTTC.